The 8 T cell receptor beta chains below all came from one sample that was sequenced in a study of cytotoxic CD8 clonotypes in ibrutinib-treated CLL. Clones were read by immunoSEQ multiplex PCR, and TCRdb kept only the in-frame ones, dropping some. This table has some 200,000 clones, approximately 75% appearing once. The specimen comprised PBMCs, sampled after 12 months of ibrutinib treatment. These receptors were collected from a human donor with chronic lymphocytic leukemia.

Details on this clone: The junction does not match germline at one end; this may be a read error. The chain combines TRBV19 with TRBJ2-7; D is ambiguous. The length of the CDR3 is 11 residues. Germline values: CDR1 LNHDA, CDR2 SQIVND (reference sequence). CDR3 protein: CASSKGFPQSF. CDR3 nucleotide sequence: TGTGCCAGTAGTAAGGGCTTCCCGCAGAGCTTC.

The chain recombines TRBV9 with TRBJ2-3, with TRBD2 matching 7 bases. Germline V gene lookup returns CDR1 SGDLS and CDR2 YYNGEE. The V gene end was trimmed by 3 bases and the J gene end by 6 bases; junction bases not matched to a gene: 13. CDR3 length: 16 residues. The DNA of the CDR3 is TGTGCCAGCAGCGCGGCGCGCGGGCTAGCGGCCGATACGCAGTATTTT. It is translated as CASSAARGLAADTQYF.

V gene TRBV6-5 combines with J gene TRBJ1-2; D is undetermined. Germline V CDR1 and CDR2: MNHEY, SVGAGI. The CDR3 runs 13 residues. V lost 10 bases to trimming and J lost 8 bases, with 20 bases between them. The CDR3 nucleotides read TGTGCCACCCAACCAGCGGTGACTCACGGCTACACCTTC. It is translated as CATQPAVTHGYTF.

This chain uses TRBV28 with TRBJ2-3; D gene uncertain. CDR1 is MDHEN and CDR2 is SYDVKM in the germline V gene. The CDR3 sequence is 9 residues long. V gave up 8 bases and J gave up 6 bases, with 3 bases separating them. The CDR3 here is CASGDTQYF. CDR3 bases: TGTGCCAGCGGGGATACGCAGTATTTT.

V gene TRBV5-1 combines with J gene TRBJ2-3; TRBD2 matches 14 bases. This CDR3 has 18 amino acids. V dropped 5 bases and J dropped 7; count of bases not matched to a gene: 15. The germline CDR1 and CDR2 sequences are SGHRS and YFSETQ. The CDR3 loop reads CASRPPGLAGGLGNTQYF. The CDR3 bases are TGCGCCAGCAGACCCCCAGGACTAGCGGGAGGCTTGGGAAATACGCAGTATTTT.

The chain couples TRBV29-1 to TRBJ2-1; tentatively, D is TRBD1 or TRBD2 (6 bases each). The V gene lost 2 bases and the J gene lost 6 bases, with 11 bases spanning the gap. CDR1 and CDR2 from the germline V gene are SQVTM and ANQGSEA. The CDR3 consists of 13 residues. The CDR3 is CSVERGVGNEQFF. The CDR3 nucleotides read TGCAGCGTTGAAAGGGGGGTGGGCAATGAGCAGTTCTTC.

The chain links TRBV7-3 to TRBJ2-6; TRBD2 aligns across 8 bases. The CDR3 runs 18 residues. Germline V lookup: CDR1 SGHTA, CDR2 FQGTGA. Germline trimming cut 5 bases from V and 0 bases from J; bases unmatched to any gene: 9. The CDR3 nucleotides are TGTGCCAGCAGCCCGGGGGGGGCCCCCCGCTCTGGGGCCAACGTCCTGACTTTC. Its protein is CASSPGGAPRSGANVLTF.

V usage is TRBV5-1 and J usage is TRBJ2-3; 7 bases match TRBD1. Germline V gene lookup returns CDR1 SGHRS and CDR2 YFSETQ. V was pared by 4 bases and J by 0 bases, with 14 bases of the junction left unmatched. The CDR3 is made up of 18 amino acids. The CDR3 bases are TGCGCCAGCAGCATAGAACCGGGACAGCATGCTAGCACAGATACGCAGTATTTT. This codes for CASSIEPGQHASTDTQYF.